One and the same sample provided the 3 T cell receptor beta chains below, sequenced in a study of control samples from healthy donors and cancer patients. Sequencing used immunoSEQ multiplex PCR; TCRdb keeps in-frame clones, though not all of them. The sample consists of some 28,000 clones, about 86% of them appearing once. Sequences were obtained from PBMCs. Receptors were obtained from a woman in her thirties or forties with lung cancer.

This chain connects TRBV7-7 to TRBJ2-5; D is undetermined. V gave up 1 base and J gave up 2 bases, with 8 bases separating them. Per germline, CDR1 SSHAT and CDR2 FNYEAQ (reference sequence). This CDR3 has 14 residues. The chain's CDR3 is CASSLVFGQETQYF. The CDR3 DNA follows: TGTGCCAGCAGCTTAGTCTTCGGACAAGAGACCCAGTACTTC.

J is TRBJ1-1 and V is TRBV2; 7 positions agree with TRBD1. Looked up from germline, CDR1 is SNHLY and CDR2 is FYNNEI. V shed 6 bases and J 6 bases; nucleotides not matched to a gene: 7. CDR3 size: 13 residues. The CDR3 is CASSARGGAEAFF. The CDR3 nucleotides read TGTGCCAGCAGCGCCAGGGGGGGGGCTGAAGCTTTCTTT. Full variable domain (remainder filled in from reference TRBV2 and TRBJ1-1): EPEVTQTPSHQVTQMGQEVILRCVPISNHLYFYWYRQILGQKVEFLVSFYNNEISEKSEIFDDQFSVERPDGSNFTLKIRSTKLEDSAMYFCASSARGGAEAFFGQGTRLTVV.

V usage is TRBV4-1 and J usage is TRBJ1-1; D remains unclear. The CDR3 spans 16 residues. CDR1 and CDR2 (germline): MGHRA, YSYEKL. V gave up 1 base and J gave up 4 bases, with 16 bases separating them. Here the CDR3 reads CASSQGIRREGTEAFF. CDR3 bases: TGCGCCAGCAGCCAAGGTATCAGACGAGAGGGCACTGAAGCTTTCTTT.